The 3 T cell receptor beta chains given below trace back to one sample, sequenced in a study of cytomegalovirus exposure and HLA in healthy donors. Sequencing was performed with immunoSEQ multiplex PCR; in TCRdb, only in-frame clones are kept and a portion is missing. The sample has under 200,000 clones, about nine tenths seen once. The sequencing sample was made of PBMCs. The receptors shown here come from a woman aged 18-29 years in good health and CMV-seropositive.

Note on this clone: An end of the junction differs from the germline gene, which may be a read error. The chain links TRBV7-7 to TRBJ2-3; 7 bases map to TRBD2. CDR1 SSHAT and CDR2 FNYEAQ come from the germline V gene (reference sequence). This CDR3 has 13 amino acids. CDR3 sequence (DNA): TGTGCTAGCAGCTCCTGGACTAGTGATACGCAGTATTTT. As protein: CASSSWTSDTQYF.

V and J are TRBV5-4 and TRBJ2-7; D may be TRBD1 (6 bases). Germline V gene lookup returns CDR1 SGHNT and CDR2 YYREEE (reference sequence). Trimming removed 2 bases at V and 4 bases at J, with 16 bases between. The CDR3 covers 15 residues. CDR3 protein: CASSFITGTLYEQYF. The CDR3 nucleotides read TGTGCCAGCAGCTTTATTACAGGGACACTTTACGAGCAGTACTTC.

This chain links TRBV4-3 with TRBJ1-3, with TRBD1 identical over 10 bases. V shed 1 base, J shed 2 bases, and the junction held 14 bases outside the gene matches. CDR1 and CDR2 from the germline V gene are LGHNA and YSLEER. The CDR3 loop spans 20 amino acids. CDR3 DNA: TGCGCCAGCAGCCAAGTTGTATCGTTCGGGACAGGGGAGACTGGAAACACCATATATTTT. It translates to CASSQVVSFGTGETGNTIYF.